This entry lists 26 T cell receptor beta chains sequenced from one sample in a study of CD8+ T cells in alopecia areata (dated by TCRdb to 2016 to 2019). Receptors were amplified or captured by the immunoSEQ multiplex PCR assay. RNA was extracted from all samples and reverse transcribed into cDNA as template for TCR sequencing. In TCRdb, the immuneACCESS table is reduced to in-frame sequences with V and J assigned. These tables do not hold every clone; where another copy was compared, an unresolved V gene accounts for under half, and the others remain unexplained. The sample has over 100,000 clones on record, about 50% of them singletons. Jointly, the top ten make up approximately 0.46% of the sample. Sample time point, as interpreted from the label and publication: 4 weeks on oral tofacitinib. The treatment or condition label of this sample denotes: oral pan-JAK inhibitor, 5-10 mg twice daily. The sample consisted of CD4+ T cells sorted from blood, taken at week 4, from a patient treated with tofacitinib. All receptors derive from a human donor with alopecia areata.

This chain joins TRBV30 and TRBJ1-1; D call uncertain. Germline V CDR1 and CDR2: GTSNPN, SVGIG (reference sequence). The CDR3 runs 14 residues. Trimming stripped 0 bases from V and 2 bases from J, with 10 bases between. The CDR3 coding sequence is TGTGCCTGGAGTGTACGTAGAGCCAACACTGAAGCTTTCTTT. Its protein product is CAWSVRRANTEAFF. The full variable domain, rest sourced from reference TRBV30 and TRBJ1-1, is SQTIHQWPATLVQPVGSPLSLECTVEGTSNPNLYWYRQAAGRGLQLLFYSVGIGQISSEVPQNLSASRPQDRQFILSSKKLLLSDSGFYLCAWSVRRANTEAFFGQGTRLTVV.

This clone was detected many times. The chain links TRBV5-6 to TRBJ2-7; D gene uncertain. The CDR3 sequence is 14 residues long. V was clipped by 1 base and J by 2 bases, with 10 bases between them. Germline V gene lookup returns CDR1 SGHDT and CDR2 YYEEEE. CDR3 DNA: TGTGCCAGCAGCTTGCTGTCCTCCCCCTACGAGCAGTACTTC. As protein: CASSLLSSPYEQYF.

J is TRBJ1-4 and V is TRBV29-1, with unresolved D. Per germline, CDR1 SQVTM and CDR2 ANQGSEA. The CDR3 is 12 amino acids. Trimming shortened V by 7 bases and J by 5 bases, and 11 bases separated the two germline ends. CDR3 DNA: TGCAGCGCCCGATACGGGAATGAAAAACTGTTTTTT. Its translation: CSARYGNEKLFF.

A note on this clone: Other DNA sequences within the sample encode an identical CDR3. The rearrangement uses TRBV7-9 and TRBJ1-5, with TRBD1 matching 8 bases. The CDR3 is made up of 14 amino acids. Germline CDR1 and CDR2: SEHNR and FQNEAQ (reference sequence). V gave up 3 bases and J gave up 4 bases; unmatched junction bases: 2. CDR3 residues: CASSFGQGNQPQHF. In DNA form, the CDR3 reads TGTGCCAGCAGCTTCGGACAGGGAAATCAGCCCCAGCATTTT.

The chain carries TRBV30 and TRBJ1-6, with D maybe TRBD1 (5 bases). Per germline, CDR1 GTSNPN and CDR2 SVGIG (reference sequence). This CDR3 spans 15 amino acids. Deletions cut 3 bases from V and 0 bases from J, with 9 bases between. CDR3 bases: TGTGCCTGGAGAGGGGTGGGCTCCTATAATTCACCCCTCCACTTT. Translation gives CAWRGVGSYNSPLHF.

This chain uses TRBV29-1 with TRBJ2-3; D is unclear. CDR3 length: 9 residues. V was clipped by 6 bases and J by 5 bases, with 3 bases between them. The germline gives CDR1 SQVTM, CDR2 ANQGSEA. CDR3 protein: CSVRDTQYF. CDR3 coding DNA: TGCAGCGTGAGAGATACGCAGTATTTT.

The chain employs TRBV4-1 and TRBJ2-3; D gene ambiguous. The CDR3 has 15 amino acids. Between the trimmed V and J ends, which lost 1 base and 0 bases, there was a span of 8 bases. CDR1 and CDR2 (germline): MGHRA, YSYEKL. The CDR3 sequence: CASSQGVTSTDTQYF. In DNA form, the CDR3 reads TGCGCCAGCAGCCAAGGGGTGACCAGCACAGATACGCAGTATTTT.

The chain carries TRBV30 and TRBJ2-7, with 11 bases aligning to TRBD2. The CDR3 has 14 residues. J was trimmed by 6 bases and V by 4 bases; bases with no gene match: 8. Germline-derived CDR1 and CDR2 are GTSNPN and SVGIG (reference sequence). For the CDR3, the DNA is TGTGCCTGGATTGTAGCGGGAGGGCCGGGCGAGCAGTACTTC. Translating it yields CAWIVAGGPGEQYF.

This clone appeared a few times. This chain links TRBV9 with TRBJ2-2; tentative D call: TRBD2 (7 bases). The germline V gene has CDR1 SGDLS and CDR2 YYNGEE. V was shortened by 0 bases and J by 3 bases, with 12 bases between the two germline ends. CDR3 length equals 16 residues. CDR3 amino acids: CASSVAGGGYTGELFF. In DNA, the CDR3 is TGTGCCAGCAGCGTAGCTGGGGGGGGCTACACCGGGGAGCTGTTTTTT.

V gene TRBV5-6 combines with J gene TRBJ1-1; D remains ambiguous. Trimming pared 0 bases from V and 1 base from J, leaving 13 bases between. Germline CDR1 reads SGHDT; CDR2 reads YYEEEE. CDR3 length: 16 residues. CDR3 residues: CASSLAGRKANTEAFF. In DNA form, the CDR3 reads TGTGCCAGCAGCTTGGCAGGCAGGAAAGCGAACACTGAAGCTTTCTTT.

V and J are TRBV5-1 and TRBJ2-5; D gene uncertain. The CDR3 has 15 residues. Germline lookup yields CDR1 SGHRS and CDR2 YFSETQ. V lost 1 base and J lost 2, with 12 bases in between. Written as DNA, the CDR3 is TGCGCCAGCAGCTTGCAAGAAGTTGAACAAGAGACCCAGTACTTC. Its protein is CASSLQEVEQETQYF.

The chain carries TRBV27 and TRBJ2-1, with TRBD2 matching 12 bases. The CDR3 is made up of 19 amino acids. J was trimmed by 7 bases and V by 3 bases; bases with no gene match: 16. Germline V gene sequence: CDR1 MNHEY, CDR2 SMNVEV (reference sequence). The CDR3 bases are TGTGCCAGCAGTTTTTCCCGCAGGGCGACTAGCGGGAGTGCGAATGAGCAGTTCTTC. It yields the protein CASSFSRRATSGSANEQFF.

This chain links TRBV7-9 with TRBJ1-2; D is undetermined. The CDR3 runs 14 residues. V gave up 6 bases and J gave up 4 bases, with 15 bases separating them. Looked up from germline, CDR1 is SEHNR and CDR2 is FQNEAQ (reference sequence). CDR3 sequence (DNA): TGTGCCAGCAGACTTGTCGACCGCCCCTATGGCTACACCTTC. This translates into CASRLVDRPYGYTF.

The rearrangement uses TRBV30 and TRBJ1-1, with D unresolved. Germline CDR1 and CDR2: GTSNPN and SVGIG (reference sequence). The CDR3 has 14 residues. V lost 0 bases to trimming and J lost 1 base, with 9 bases between them. CDR3 in DNA: TGTGCCTGGAGTGTCGGTCGGGGGAACACTGAAGCTTTCTTT. It translates to CAWSVGRGNTEAFF.

The chain has TRBV6-5 and TRBJ2-1; D gene unclear. Trimming cost V 4 bases and J 8 bases, with 15 bases left between them. Germline V CDR1 and CDR2: MNHEY, SVGAGI. The CDR3 runs 14 residues. CDR3 nucleotide sequence: TGTGCCAGCAGTTTGGGCTGGGGAAGGGATGAGCAGTTCTTC. This gives the protein CASSLGWGRDEQFF.

V gene TRBV30 combines with J gene TRBJ1-4; D gene uncertain. The V end was cut by 0 bases, the J end by 8 bases, with 16 bases between. Germline loops: CDR1 GTSNPN, CDR2 SVGIG (reference sequence). The CDR3 loop spans 15 amino acids. As DNA, the CDR3 is TGTGCCTGGAGTGTACAGCCCCTAAAGAAGGAAAAACTGTTTTTT. It is translated as CAWSVQPLKKEKLFF.

This clone turned up a few times. The chain is built from TRBV29-1 and TRBJ2-5, with D perhaps TRBD1 or TRBD2 (6 bases each). Germline CDR1 reads SQVTM; CDR2 reads ANQGSEA. The V end lost 6 bases, the J end lost 5 bases, and 16 bases lay between the germline ends. This CDR3 is 13 amino acids long. CDR3 in amino acids: CSVVGGTTETQYF. The DNA of the CDR3 is TGCAGCGTCGTTGGGGGGACAACGGAGACCCAGTACTTC.

This clone was detected only a few times. The J gene is TRBJ1-1, the V gene TRBV11-2, with TRBD1 matching over 7 bases. V was clipped by 5 bases and J by 0 bases; unmatched bases: 0. From germline, CDR1 is SGHAT and CDR2 FQNNGV. CDR3 length: 13 residues. This chain's CDR3 is CASSTGVNTEAFF. CDR3 in DNA: TGTGCCAGCAGCACAGGGGTGAACACTGAAGCTTTCTTT.

In regard to this clone: Other nucleotide sequences from this sample produce the same CDR3. This chain joins TRBV19 and TRBJ1-5; D gene uncertain. V was shortened by 1 base and J by 2 bases, with 3 bases between the two germline ends. This CDR3 has 13 residues. Germline V gene data show CDR1 as LNHDA and CDR2 as SQIVND (reference sequence). CDR3 sequence reads: CASSIGGNQPQHF. As DNA, the CDR3 is TGTGCCAGTAGTATAGGGGGCAATCAGCCCCAGCATTTT.

The V call is TRBV29-1, the J call TRBJ1-6; possible D gene TRBD1, 6 bases. This CDR3 contains 14 residues. V lost 7 bases and J 6 bases, leaving 16 bases between the germline ends. Looked up from germline, CDR1 is SQVTM and CDR2 is ANQGSEA. Here the CDR3 DNA reads TGCAGCGCGGGGGGGGGCGATCCTAATTCACCCCTCCACTTT. Amino acids: CSAGGGDPNSPLHF.

The CDR3 here is CASSPESNQPQHF. DNA for the CDR3: TGTGCCAGCTCACCAGAAAGCAATCAGCCCCAGCATTTT. The chain employs TRBV18 and TRBJ1-5, with D hard to call. Germline assignment: CDR1 KGHSH and CDR2 LQKENI. Trimming took 2 bases from V and 1 from J, leaving 3 bases between them. CDR3 length: 13 amino acids.

V usage is TRBV7-2 and J usage is TRBJ2-2; D not resolved. V dropped 4 bases and J dropped 0 bases, with 9 bases sitting between them. The CDR3 sequence is 15 residues long. The germline gives CDR1 SGHTA, CDR2 FQGNSA. The CDR3 DNA follows: TGTGCCAGCAGCTCCCGGTCTTCGAACACCGGGGAGCTGTTTTTT. Its protein is CASSSRSSNTGELFF.

There are a few counts of this clone. This chain joins TRBV27 and TRBJ2-7; 8 nucleotides align to TRBD1. The V gene's germline CDR1 is MNHEY and CDR2 SMNVEV (reference sequence). The length of the CDR3 is 14 residues. The J segment lost 1 base and the V segment lost 10 bases, leaving 9 bases of the junction unmatched. The CDR3 nucleotides are TGTGCCATCCGCCAGGACAGGGCGTCCTACGAGCAGTACTTC. Translated, it gives CAIRQDRASYEQYF.

This clone was seen a few times. This rearrangement joins TRBV19 to TRBJ2-5, with 8 bases that match TRBD2. The end of the DNA is better explained by TRBJ2-7, so the J call may be wrong. Germline V CDR1 and CDR2: LNHDA, SQIVND (reference sequence). This CDR3 has 14 residues. CDR3 residues: CASSGGLGAYEQYF. The CDR3 nucleotides read TGTGCCAGTAGTGGGGGACTAGGGGCCTACGAGCAGTACTTC.

This clone was counted a few times. The chain is built from TRBV30 and TRBJ1-6, with TRBD1 matching 10 bases. This CDR3 has 14 amino acids. V trimming: 2 bases; J trimming: 10 bases; junction bases outside the gene matches: 5. Germline CDR1 and CDR2: GTSNPN and SVGIG (reference sequence). CDR3 nucleotide sequence: TGTGCCTGGAGTTCGGGACAGGGGAAATCACCCCTCCACTTT. This sequence encodes CAWSSGQGKSPLHF.

This chain links TRBV27 with TRBJ1-2, with a tentative D call TRBD1 (6 bases). The CDR3 length is 13 residues. Trimming removed 6 bases from V and 3 bases from J, with 11 bases in between. From germline, CDR1 is MNHEY and CDR2 SMNVEV (reference sequence). This CDR3 reads CASSKDRDYGYTF. The CDR3 DNA is TGTGCCAGCAGCAAGGACAGAGACTATGGCTACACCTTC.